This T cell receptor (beta chain) was documented in a study of beta chain features in type 1 diabetes (dated by TCRdb to the late 2010s). Turning to the overall study: No differences in mean age, gender distribution, total cell number or subset yield were found between patients and healthy donors. Regulatory and stem cell-like memory subsets were obtained from only 8 patients and roughly 8 healthy donors, while naive and central memory subsets were obtained from all 30 or so donors. A total of 85 million to 140 million sorted cells were examined across all samples, and a strong correlation was observed between cell number per subset and RNA yield. In the study, recently diagnosed type 1 diabetes patients and matched healthy donors were compared on the TCRB repertoires of their sorted circulating CD4+ T cell subsets.

A note on this clone: Its antigen has not been determined. No much larger clone is present one base from it, and per-base qualities are unavailable.

Its CDR3 holds 12 amino acids, cysteine through phenylalanine. CDR3 DNA only is kept here, 36 bases in frame from base 1. CDR1 and CDR2 were assigned from the germline V gene (reference sequence) as GTSNPN and SVGIG. All of the isolated RNA was reverse transcribed with the High Capacity cDNA Reverse Transcription Kit, so expressed TCRB transcripts were sequenced. Deep immunoSEQ sequencing was applied to naive, central memory and regulatory T cell samples, giving an average of roughly 3.5 million total reads per sample. After sorted cells were lysed in RLT buffer, RNA was extracted with DNase-treated RNeasy Micro or Mini kits, with the choice depending on cell number. Each cell subset was processed separately to prevent cross-contamination, with patient and healthy donor samples processed together. Using the immunoSEQ multiplex PCR, TCRB sequences were amplified from cDNA into 87-bp fragments spanning the CDR3 region. Sequencing of the amplicons was performed on the Illumina HiSeq platform. The authors' pipeline ran thus. PCR bias was computationally corrected using synthetic template baselines, reads within Hamming distance 2 were collapsed, and singletons that could not be merged were discarded. By aligning reads against IMGT, V, D and J genes, CDR3 length, and insertions or deletions at six rearrangement sites were assigned. Within each subset, clonotype counts were normalized to sorted cell number, and only after that were true diversity and Gini coefficients computed with the tcR R package. Repertoire sharing was quantified using the overlap coefficient calculated on TCRB nucleotide sequences. As a proxy for the pre-selection repertoire, out-of-frame TCRB sequences from naive cells were analyzed. TCRdb stores this immuneACCESS table with in-frame sequences only. Part of the clones is absent; in the studies checked, under half of the shortfall reflects unresolved V genes, and no reason is known for the rest. That table is the source of V, J and clone size, and D and trimming were worked out from the DNA. This sample is represented by fewer than 250,000 clones; around 65% of them were singletons. The ten largest clones take up about 0.05% of the sample.

A single peripheral blood draw of approximately 100 mL on average was collected from each donor into heparinised tubes. Using a panel that included CD45RO, CCR7, CD25, CD127, CD95 and CD27, naive, central memory, regulatory and stem cell-like memory CD4+ T cells were sorted on a BD FACSAria II. All sorted populations exceeded 95% purity. PBMCs were separated immediately by Lymphoprep density gradient centrifugation and were stained directly, without being cultured. Samples were stained and sorted in pairs, with one healthy donor and one patient per experiment, so that batch effects were minimized. The study at large found these results: Naive, central memory and regulatory TCRB repertoires appeared more similar among patients than among healthy donors. HLA sub-analyses involved small numbers of individuals, so any influence of HLA type on TCRB rearrangement remained unresolved. Shorter templates might be favored by PCR, yet because patient and control samples were amplified and corrected together, any such skew would affect both groups equally. Fewer insertions and more nucleotide deletions at VDJ recombination sites were observed in patients with type 1 diabetes, implying thymic rearrangement abnormalities. Type 1 diabetes patients showed a moderate but significant shortening of TCRB CDR3 length in all four CD4+ subsets. Sequencing cDNA rather than genomic DNA could over-represent highly expressing activated cells, although activation and CD3 levels did not differ between groups.

The chain is made from TRBV30 and TRBJ2-3; the D gene cannot be resolved reliably. Sequencing was carried out using naive CD4+ T cells from blood. In the paper's terms, the cell subset or site label means: true naive CD4+ T cells. This TCR derives from a young man in good health. CDR3 reads: CAGVMTTDTQYF. The bases read TGTGCTGGAGTTATGACCACAGATACGCAGTATTTT.